The sequence of this T cell receptor (beta chain) was determined in a study of T-cell reconstitution after alpha-beta-depleted transplantation in children (dated by TCRdb to 2016 to 2017). Context from the whole study: The study quantitatively tracked T-cell immune reconstitution after TCRalphabeta/CD19-depleted allogeneic hematopoietic cell transplantation in children using TCR repertoire profiling.

Looking up the germline V gene yields CDR1 SGHTA and CDR2 FQGNSA. V and J are truncated by 3 bases and 1 base respectively, leaving an intervening sequence of 9 bases. The cysteine opens and the phenylalanine closes a CDR3 of 14 amino acids. Here the CDR3 DNA is all that survives: 42 bases in frame from base 1. This clonotype appeared many times. Its antigen remains undetermined. Base qualities were left out, and no much larger clone turns up one base away. Libraries were constructed by PCR. Sequenced using an Illumina HiSeq 2500. Molecular barcoding was employed in the preparation of TCR libraries, with unique molecular identifiers being used to normalize TCRbeta repertoire quantification. TCRdb applied fastp at Q25 and MiXCR to the public reads, then kept only in-frame beta chains. Under each unique CDR3 protein, matching rows form one entry showing the most common genes and DNA. This sample has 150,000 to 200,000 distinct CDR3 sequences in its table, and less than 8% of those were observed once. The leading ten clones occupy 3% of the sample.

Sequenced material: PBMCs from the stem cell graft donor, taken from the stem cell graft. The sequence came from a human donor who donated a stem cell graft to a child with Wiskott-Aldrich syndrome. This chain is built from TRBV7-2 and TRBJ1-1; confidence is insufficient to name the D gene. The DNA sequence is TGTGCCAGCAGCTTGGTACTAAAGAACACTGAAGCTTTCTTT. Its protein product is CASSLVLKNTEAFF.